This TCR beta chain was identified during a study of cytomegalovirus exposure and HLA in healthy donors. Whole-study results and caveats: With high specificity and sensitivity, the classifier reportedly diagnosed cytomegalovirus status. For most TCR sequences rarity was the rule, although some public TCRs occurred in many donors. In a later analysis, 16,951 TCR beta sequences were associated with HLA alleles at 0.05 false discovery rate.

Primers included in the PCR were 60 Vbeta and 13 Jbeta primers. Sequenced by immunoSEQ multiplex PCR; TCRdb stores in-frame clones only, minus some. The sample lists around 200,000 clones; roughly 68% were seen once. With regard to this clone: Its target is not known.

The J segment lost 0 bases and the V segment lost 5 bases, leaving 7 bases of the junction unmatched. The V gene's germline CDR1 is SGHAT and CDR2 FQNNGV. This CDR3 is 16 amino acids long. This receptor was identified in a man aged 35 to 55 in good health and CMV-seropositive. Material for sequencing was PBMCs. The rearrangement joins TRBV11-2 to TRBJ2-3, with 8 positions matching TRBD2. CDR3 nucleotide sequence: TGTGCCAGCAGCCTATTACGGGGGGGAAGCACAGATACGCAGTATTTT. Its translation is CASSLLRGGSTDTQYF. Together with reference TRBV11-2 and TRBJ2-3, the CDR3 gives the full variable domain: EAGVAQSPRYKIIEKRQSVAFWCNPISGHATLYWYQQILGQGPKLLIQFQNNGVVDDSQLPKDRFSAERLKGVDSTLKIQPAKLEDSAVYLCASSLLRGGSTDTQYFGPGTRLTVL.